This T cell receptor (beta chain) came from a study of blood T cell repertoires in COVID-19. Study as a whole: Specimens from acute and convalescent COVID-19 originated in the United States, Italy and Spain. The cDNA or gDNA used as material had been derived from T cells, B-cell-depleted T cells, or PBMCs.

Original handling: For nucleated cells, counts were estimated from reference gene primer amplification. Some clones are missing from TCRdb's copy, which holds only in-frame ones; the method was immunoSEQ multiplex PCR. The DNA was the basis for D and trimming; V, J and clone size are from that table. The table shows about 300,000 clones, with around 82% occurring only once. Germline CDR1 and CDR2: LNHDA and SQIVND (reference sequence). The CDR3 totals 14 residues. Trimming shortened V by 1 base and J by 7 bases, and 13 bases separated the two germline ends. This chain uses TRBV19 with TRBJ2-5; TRBD2 might be the D (6 bases). Sequenced material: peripheral blood. This sequence was found in a woman between 50 and 59 years old with acute or convalescent COVID-19. The CDR3 sequence: CASSIVTSGGTQYF. DNA of the CDR3: TGTGCCAGTAGTATAGTTACCTCCGGGGGGACCCAGTACTTC. Combining the CDR3 with reference TRBV19 and TRBJ2-5 gives the whole variable domain DGGITQSPKYLFRKEGQNVTLSCEQNLNHDAMYWYRQDPGQGLRLIYYSQIVNDFQKGDIAEGYSVSREKKESFPLTVTSAQKNPTAFYLCASSIVTSGGTQYFGPGTRLLVL.